This T cell receptor beta chain originates from a study of regulatory T cells. Overall study results and limits: Compared with autologous conventional CD4+ cells and control regulatory cells, CD3G-deficient regulatory T cells showed reduced diversity.

About this clone itself: Its antigen is unidentified.

The PCR used 52 TRBV and 13 TRBJ primers. Profiling relied on immunoSEQ multiplex PCR, and the TCRdb table lists in-frame clones only, not all of them. The data contain more than 950 clones, more than 75% of them seen just once; the ten biggest clones take up around 5.6%. Patients aged 2 to 39 years had fewer naive T cells. Sorting split CD4+ cells into CD25-high CD127-low Tregs and CD25-low CD127-high conventional T cells. The CDR3 extends over 13 amino acids. Germline loops: CDR1 SGHRS, CDR2 YFSETQ. The clonotype originates from a person aged 25 to 39 with CD3G deficiency. The chain recombines TRBV5-1 with TRBJ2-5; D not certain. The last part of the DNA fits TRBJ2-7 better; the J call may be wrong. Specimen: CD4+ Tregs sorted from blood. CDR3 amino acids: CASSPRHWGEQYF. The CDR3 DNA reads TGCGCCAGCAGCCCCCGACATTGGGGCGAGCAGTACTTC.